The rows below give T cell receptor beta chains drawn from one sample of a study of blood T cell repertoires in COVID-19. Measured with immunoSEQ multiplex PCR; TCRdb has only the in-frame clones, and not every one. The table shows just over 250,000 clones, with approximately 89% occurring only once. The sample consisted of peripheral blood. The receptors stem from a woman aged 45 to 65 with acute or convalescent COVID-19. CDR3s include the opening cysteine and the closing phenylalanine or tryptophan. A D gene is named only where the DNA matches it firmly. The size of a clone is reported for some rows only, either as once, few or many, or as a class for expanded clones.

D,size,J,V,CDR3,DNA
TRBD2,NA,TRBJ2-7,TRBV28,CASRPLAAPYEQYF,TGTGCCAGCAGACCACTAGCGGCCCCCTACGAGCAGTACTTC
NA,NA,TRBJ1-4,TRBV7-9,CASSPSAATTNEKLFF,TGTGCCAGCAGCCCCTCGGCGGCAACAACTAATGAAAAACTGTTTTTT
NA,NA,TRBJ1-2,TRBV5-4,CASSLGTAAQGYGYTF,TGTGCCAGCAGCTTGGGAACGGCCGCTCAGGGATATGGCTACACCTTC
NA,once,TRBJ1-1,TRBV7-8,CASSFAETEAFF,TGTGCCAGCAGCTTCGCGGAGACTGAAGCTTTCTTT
NA,NA,TRBJ1-6,TRBV5-1,CASSQDSSSPLHF,TGCGCCAGCAGCCAGGACAGCTCCTCACCCCTCCACTTT
NA,NA,TRBJ1-4,TRBV19,CASSTSHRRTNEKLFF,TGTGCCAGTAGTACCTCTCACAGGCGCACTAATGAAAAACTGTTTTTT
NA,once,TRBJ2-4,TRBV28,CAIAQGRNIQYF,TGTGCTATAGCACAGGGAAGAAACATTCAGTACTTC
NA,NA,TRBJ2-1,TRBV28,CASRKGAYNEQFF,TGTGCCAGCAGAAAAGGGGCCTACAATGAGCAGTTCTTC
NA,NA,TRBJ1-2,TRBV9,CASSGLTQAAKNPYGYTF,TGTGCCAGCAGCGGTTTGACACAGGCGGCAAAAAACCCCTATGGCTACACCTTC
NA,NA,TRBJ2-2,TRBV9,CASSITSSTGELFF,TGTGCCAGCAGCATAACTAGTTCCACCGGGGAGCTGTTTTTT
TRBD2,NA,TRBJ2-3,TRBV15,CATSRLAGVFDTQYF,TGTGCCACCAGCAGACTAGCGGGAGTTTTCGATACGCAGTATTTT
NA,NA,TRBJ2-1,TRBV24-1,CATSDPVRSYNEQFF,TGTGCCACCAGTGACCCAGTACGATCCTACAATGAGCAGTTCTTC
NA,NA,TRBJ2-1,TRBV11-2,CASSFLGPYRNEQFF,TGTGCCAGCAGCTTCCTCGGACCCTACAGGAATGAGCAGTTCTTC
NA,once,TRBJ2-5,TRBV11-2,CASSLSNALNQETQYF,TGTGCCAGCAGCTTATCCAATGCACTTAACCAAGAGACCCAGTACTTC
TRBD1,NA,TRBJ1-2,TRBV28,CASSPSSGGAVYGYTF,TGTGCCAGCAGTCCATCGTCAGGGGGCGCGGTCTATGGCTACACCTTC
NA,NA,TRBJ2-3,TRBV9,CASRRGGTDSTDTQYF,TGTGCCAGCCGGAGAGGGGGTACGGATAGCACAGATACGCAGTATTTT
TRBD1,NA,TRBJ1-6,TRBV27,CASRWTGRNSPLHF,TGTGCCAGCAGGTGGACAGGGCGCAATTCACCCCTCCACTTT
NA,NA,TRBJ2-7,TRBV4-3,CASSQERQNSYEQYF,TGCGCCAGCAGCCAAGAGAGACAGAATAGCTACGAGCAGTACTTC
NA,NA,TRBJ1-5,TRBV28,CASTRGSSNQPQHF,TGTGCCAGCACTCGAGGCAGCAGCAATCAGCCCCAGCATTTT
TRBD2,NA,TRBJ2-2,TRBV5-1,CASSPLAGGNTGELFF,TGCGCCAGCAGCCCGTTAGCGGGAGGGAACACCGGGGAGCTGTTTTTT
TRBD1,NA,TRBJ2-3,TRBV28,CASSPQTGGEDTQYF,TGTGCCAGCAGTCCCCAGACAGGGGGAGAGGATACGCAGTATTTT
NA,NA,TRBJ1-1,TRBV19,CASGGTVNTEAFF,TGTGCCAGTGGCGGGACGGTGAACACTGAAGCTTTCTTT
TRBD2,NA,TRBJ2-1,TRBV5-1,CASSSRKRTSGPLAYNEQFF,TGCGCCAGCAGCTCCAGAAAGCGGACTAGCGGGCCTCTCGCCTACAATGAGCAGTTCTTC
TRBD2,once,TRBJ2-3,TRBV19,CASSILAGGPRDTQYF,TGTGCCAGTAGTATACTAGCGGGAGGGCCTCGAGATACGCAGTATTTT
NA,NA,TRBJ2-7,TRBV18,CASSFQGISGEQYF,TGTGCCAGCTCATTTCAGGGGATTTCGGGGGAGCAGTACTTC
NA,NA,TRBJ2-3,TRBV10-3,CAISTTGGIGTDTQYF,TGTGCCATCAGTACCACTGGCGGGATTGGGACAGATACGCAGTATTTT
TRBD2,NA,TRBJ2-1,TRBV28,CASSRTSGSVNEQFF,TGTGCCAGCAGTCGGACTAGCGGGAGTGTGAATGAGCAGTTCTTC
TRBD1,NA,TRBJ1-2,TRBV18,CASSPGRDSSFHGYTF,TGTGCCAGCTCACCTGGCCGGGACAGCTCTTTTCATGGCTACACCTTC
TRBD1,NA,TRBJ1-2,TRBV18,CASSPPGTGYYGYTF,TGTGCCAGCTCACCACCGGGGACAGGGTACTATGGCTACACCTTC
TRBD2,NA,TRBJ2-3,TRBV7-9,CASSSSGRAIGTDTQYF,TGTGCCAGCAGCTCTAGCGGGAGGGCGATAGGCACAGATACGCAGTATTTT
NA,NA,TRBJ2-7,TRBV9,CASSGTGRLYEQYF,TGTGCCAGCAGCGGGACTGGCCGTCTCTACGAGCAGTACTTC
NA,once,TRBJ1-5,TRBV29-1,CSVVLAGGGNQPQHF,TGCAGCGTTGTCCTTGCGGGGGGGGGCAATCAGCCCCAGCATTTT
NA,NA,TRBJ2-7,TRBV7-3,CASSPGGLVAEQYF,TGTGCCAGCAGCCCAGGGGGACTAGTTGCCGAGCAGTACTTC
NA,NA,TRBJ2-7,TRBV25-1,CASKGRIADAYEQYF,TGTGCCAGCAAAGGCCGGATAGCGGATGCCTACGAGCAGTACTTC
TRBD2,NA,TRBJ2-7,TRBV3-1/TRBV3-2,CASSHEPSGSSSYEQYF,TGTGCCAGCAGCCACGAGCCCAGCGGGAGTAGCTCCTACGAGCAGTACTTC
TRBD1,NA,TRBJ2-1,TRBV27,CASSRTGGAHNEQFF,TGTGCCAGCAGCCGCACAGGGGGTGCACACAATGAGCAGTTCTTC
TRBD1,NA,TRBJ1-5,TRBV24-1,CATRSSGTGQPQHF,TGTGCCACCCGTTCCTCCGGGACAGGACAGCCCCAGCATTTT
TRBD1,NA,TRBJ2-5,TRBV7-7,CASRSGGFGETQYF,TGTGCCAGCAGGTCAGGGGGCTTCGGGGAGACCCAGTACTTC
TRBD1,NA,TRBJ2-2,TRBV14,CASSPWTGRFANTGELFF,TGTGCCAGCAGCCCGTGGACAGGGAGGTTCGCGAACACCGGGGAGCTGTTTTTT
TRBD2,NA,TRBJ2-1,TRBV9,CASSAFPGLAVNEQFF,TGTGCCAGCAGCGCGTTCCCGGGACTAGCGGTTAATGAGCAGTTCTTC
TRBD2,NA,TRBJ2-3,TRBV6-6,CASSGPSGLVTDTQYF,TGTGCCAGCAGTGGACCTAGCGGGTTGGTAACAGATACGCAGTATTTT
TRBD1,NA,TRBJ2-7,TRBV2,CASSVGQGSYEQYF,TGTGCCAGCAGTGTGGGACAGGGTTCCTACGAGCAGTACTTC
TRBD1,NA,TRBJ1-2,TRBV7-2,CASSQPGQRLYGYTF,TGTGCCAGCAGCCAACCGGGACAGAGACTCTATGGCTACACCTTC
NA,NA,TRBJ2-7,TRBV7-2,CASSPDPGSYEQYF,TGTGCCAGCAGCCCAGATCCGGGCTCCTACGAGCAGTACTTC
TRBD1,NA,TRBJ1-4,TRBV3-1/TRBV3-2,CASSPTGTGGEKLFF,TGTGCCAGCAGCCCTACCGGGACAGGAGGTGAAAAACTGTTTTTT
NA,NA,TRBJ2-5,TRBV11-3,CASSFGAGAGETQYF,TGTGCCAGCAGCTTCGGTGCAGGGGCGGGAGAGACCCAGTACTTC
TRBD1,NA,TRBJ2-7,TRBV20-1,CSASGTAKSYEQYF,TGCAGTGCTAGTGGGACAGCTAAATCCTACGAGCAGTACTTC
TRBD2,NA,TRBJ2-7,TRBV7-9,CASSLTSGSYEQYF,TGTGCCAGCAGCTTGACTAGCGGGAGCTACGAGCAGTACTTC
NA,NA,TRBJ1-1,TRBV7-6,CASSSPRNTEAFF,TGTGCCAGCAGTTCCCCCAGGAACACTGAAGCTTTCTTT
TRBD1,NA,TRBJ1-4,TRBV19,CASSDRDRSEKLFF,TGTGCCAGTAGTGACCGGGACAGAAGTGAAAAACTGTTTTTT
TRBD1,NA,TRBJ1-6,TRBV7-2,CASSLSGQGASPLHF,TGTGCCAGCAGCTTGAGTGGACAGGGGGCTTCACCCCTCCACTTT
TRBD1,NA,TRBJ1-1,TRBV6-1,CASREGGENTEAFF,TGTGCCAGCAGGGAAGGGGGCGAGAACACTGAAGCTTTCTTT
NA,NA,TRBJ1-4,TRBV28,CASTLVGRENEKLFF,TGTGCCAGCACCCTAGTGGGGAGGGAGAATGAAAAACTGTTTTTT
TRBD1,NA,TRBJ2-1,TRBV28,CASSLDRGDEQFF,TGTGCCAGCAGTTTAGACAGGGGCGATGAGCAGTTCTTC
TRBD2,few,TRBJ2-1,TRBV27,CASSPRLAGVYNEQFF,TGTGCCAGCAGCCCACGCCTAGCGGGAGTGTACAATGAGCAGTTCTTC
TRBD1,NA,TRBJ2-7,TRBV7-2,CASSKGTAGPYEQYF,TGTGCCAGCAGCAAAGGGACAGCTGGCCCCTACGAGCAGTACTTC
NA,NA,TRBJ2-1,TRBV7-3,CASSRGGPSYNEQFF,TGTGCCAGCAGCCGTGGCGGGCCTTCCTACAATGAGCAGTTCTTC